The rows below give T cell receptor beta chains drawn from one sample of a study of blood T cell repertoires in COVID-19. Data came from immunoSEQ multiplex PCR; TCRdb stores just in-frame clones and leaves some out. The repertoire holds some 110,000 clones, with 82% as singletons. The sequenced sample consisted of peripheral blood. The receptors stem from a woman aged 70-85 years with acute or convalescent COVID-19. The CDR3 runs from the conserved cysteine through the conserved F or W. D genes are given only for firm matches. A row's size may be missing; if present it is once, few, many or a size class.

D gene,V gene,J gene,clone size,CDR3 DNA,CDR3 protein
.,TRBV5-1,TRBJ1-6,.,TGCGCCAGCAGCTTGGAGGCCAGGGGCGCGAATTCACCCCTCCACTTT,CASSLEARGANSPLHF
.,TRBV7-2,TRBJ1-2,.,TGTGCCAGCAGCTTAGCAATGAACAGGCGTGGCTACACCTTC,CASSLAMNRRGYTF
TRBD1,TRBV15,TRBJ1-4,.,TGTGCCACCAGCAGAGATGGGACAGGGGGTGCAAAACTGTTTTTT,CATSRDGTGGAKLFF
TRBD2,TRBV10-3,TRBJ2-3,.,TGTGCCATCATGAAACAGCGGGGGGGCCGAGATACGCAGTATTTT,CAIMKQRGGRDTQYF
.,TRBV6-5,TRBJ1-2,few,TGTGCCAGCAGCTTAGCGGGCAACTATGGCTACACCTTC,CASSLAGNYGYTF
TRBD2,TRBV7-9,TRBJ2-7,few,TGTGCCAGCAGCCCGGGGGGGGCCTACGAGCAGTACTTC,CASSPGGAYEQYF
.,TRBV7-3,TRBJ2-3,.,TGTGCCAGCAGCCCGATCGGGGGGCAGACAGATACGCAGTATTTT,CASSPIGGQTDTQYF
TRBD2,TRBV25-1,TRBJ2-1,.,TGTGCCAGCAGTGTTCGGACTAGCGGGACGTGGAATGAGCAGTTCTTC,CASSVRTSGTWNEQFF
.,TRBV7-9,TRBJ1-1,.,TGTGCCAGCAGCTTAGTAACGTTCGCAGGGATAAACACTGAAGCTTTCTTT,CASSLVTFAGINTEAFF
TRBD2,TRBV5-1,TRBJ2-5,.,TGCGCCAGCAGCTTGGTGGCGGGGGGCAAAGAGACCCAGTACTTC,CASSLVAGGKETQYF
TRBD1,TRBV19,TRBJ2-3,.,TGTGCCAGTAGTACCCGACAGGGATCCACAGATACGCAGTATTTT,CASSTRQGSTDTQYF
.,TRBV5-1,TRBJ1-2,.,TGCGCCAGCAGCTTGGAGACAGATAACTATGGCTACACCTTC,CASSLETDNYGYTF
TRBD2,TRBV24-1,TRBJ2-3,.,TGTGCCACCAGGCGGGGGAATACGCAGTATTTT,CATRRGNTQYF
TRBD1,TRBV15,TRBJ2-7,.,TGTGCCACCAGCAGAGGACAGGGGGCATCATACGAGCAGTACTTC,CATSRGQGASYEQYF
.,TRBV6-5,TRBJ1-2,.,TGTGCCAGCCGGACTATCCAGTCTTTACATGGCTACACCTTC,CASRTIQSLHGYTF
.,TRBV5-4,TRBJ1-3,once,TGTGCCAGCAGCTCATCTGGTAGCGGGTACGGAAACACCATATATTTT,CASSSSGSGYGNTIYF
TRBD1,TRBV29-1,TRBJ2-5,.,TGCAGCGTTACTCTAAGACAGGGGTTGGAGACCCAGTACTTC,CSVTLRQGLETQYF
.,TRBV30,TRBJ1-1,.,TGTGCCTGGAGTGCTTACCCGACAGGAGTAGAAGCTTTCTTT,CAWSAYPTGVEAFF
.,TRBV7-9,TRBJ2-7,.,TGTGCCAGCAGCTTAGGAGGGTTCGGGTACGAGCAGTACTTC,CASSLGGFGYEQYF
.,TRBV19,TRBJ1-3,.,TGTGCCAGTAGACGGGACACCTCTGGAAACACCATATATTTT,CASRRDTSGNTIYF
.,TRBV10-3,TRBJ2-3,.,TGTGCCATCAGTACACAGGAAGATACGCAGTATTTT,CAISTQEDTQYF
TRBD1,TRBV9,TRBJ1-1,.,TGTGCCAGCAGCGTAGACAGGGGAAAAGGGGAAGCTTTCTTT,CASSVDRGKGEAFF
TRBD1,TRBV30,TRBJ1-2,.,TGTGCCTGGAGTACCGGGACAGGGAACTATGGCTACACCTTC,CAWSTGTGNYGYTF
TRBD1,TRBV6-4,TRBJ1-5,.,TGTGCCAGCAGTGACTCGGGGGACAGGGGGATAGACCTAGGCAATCAGCCCCAGCATTTT,CASSDSGDRGIDLGNQPQHF
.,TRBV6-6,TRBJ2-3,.,TGTGCCAGCAGTTCGGCGGGGCGGAGCACAGATACGCAGTATTTT,CASSSAGRSTDTQYF
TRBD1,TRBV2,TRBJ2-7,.,TGTGCCAGCAGGGACAGGGATTCGGAGCAGTACTTC,CASRDRDSEQYF
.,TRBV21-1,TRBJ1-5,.,TGTGCCAGCAGCAAAGTGCTCGTAGGGGAAAGCAATCAGCCCCAGCATTTT,CASSKVLVGESNQPQHF